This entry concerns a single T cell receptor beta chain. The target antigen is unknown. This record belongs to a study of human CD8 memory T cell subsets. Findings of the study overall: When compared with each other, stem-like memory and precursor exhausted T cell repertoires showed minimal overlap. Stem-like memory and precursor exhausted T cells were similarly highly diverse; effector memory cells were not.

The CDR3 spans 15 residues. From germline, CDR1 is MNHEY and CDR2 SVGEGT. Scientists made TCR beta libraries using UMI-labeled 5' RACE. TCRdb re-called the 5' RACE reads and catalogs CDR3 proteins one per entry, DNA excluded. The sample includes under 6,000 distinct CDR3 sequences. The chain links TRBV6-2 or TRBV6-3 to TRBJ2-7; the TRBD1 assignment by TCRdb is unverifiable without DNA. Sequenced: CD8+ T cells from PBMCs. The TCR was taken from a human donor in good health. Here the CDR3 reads CASSLGPDRGSEQYF.